Sequencing of this T cell receptor beta chain was carried out in a study of shared clonotypes between healthy human individuals. Sequencing used immunoSEQ multiplex PCR; TCRdb keeps in-frame clones, though not all of them. The table records roughly 2.1 million clones, just over 90% of them present only once. V was pared by 5 bases and J by 4 bases, with 10 bases of the junction left unmatched. The germline V gene has CDR1 ENHRY and CDR2 SYGVKD. The CDR3 spans 15 residues. This clone has only one observation. Antigen: not known. Positively selected for CCR7, the CD45RO-negative cells used as naive CD8 cells excluded terminally differentiated effector memory CD45RA+ cells. Study results and caveats: Compared with memory subsets, naive subsets generally had larger estimated richness.

The clonotype originates from a man younger than 30 in good health. Some clones in this sample may be carry-over from other donors' samples. The chain couples TRBV10-3 to TRBJ1-2, with TRBD1 identical over 7 bases. The sequenced sample was naive CD8+ T cells from PBMCs. The CDR3 nucleotides read TGTGCCATCAGTACTGGGACAGAGGGGTCCTATGGCTACACCTTC. Protein: CAISTGTEGSYGYTF.